This entry lists 10 T cell receptor beta chains sequenced from one sample in a study of CD8 T cells in ankylosing spondylitis. TCRdb independently ran MiXCR on the 5' RACE reads; one entry per CDR3 protein. Of 250,000 to 350,000 distinct CDR3 sequences listed, 20% were seen once; the top ten hold less than 9%. Sample: blood, either unsorted or a sorted T cell fraction (not recorded which). All receptors derive from a male donor with ankylosing spondylitis or in good health (not recorded which).

The chain is built from TRBV20-1 and TRBJ2-5; D is perhaps TRBD1 (5 bases). CDR1 is DFQATT and CDR2 is SNEGSKA in the germline V gene (reference sequence). CDR3 size: 13 residues. The germline V and J ends were trimmed by 4 bases and 4 bases, with 13 bases remaining between them. CDR3 sequence (DNA): TGCAGTGCTACCATAGTTAGGGGAGAGACCCAGTACTTC. This translates into CSATIVRGETQYF.

This clonotype was counted a few times. The chain links TRBV20-1 to TRBJ1-2; D is undetermined. CDR1 and CDR2 (germline): DFQATT, SNEGSKA (reference sequence). V was pared by 0 bases and J by 1 base, with 6 bases between. The CDR3 has 13 amino acids. The CDR3 coding sequence is TGCAGTGCTAGAGATGTTCATAACTATGGCTACACCTTC. Encoded protein: CSARDVHNYGYTF.

This chain links TRBV7-6 with TRBJ1-3, with TRBD1 identical over 8 bases. The CDR3 spans 16 residues. Germline V gene data show CDR1 as SGHVS and CDR2 as FNYEAQ. V gave up 1 base and J gave up 0 bases; unmatched junction bases: 2. The CDR3 DNA follows: TGTGCCAGCAGCTTAGGGACAGGGAGCTCTGGAAACACCATATATTTT. As protein: CASSLGTGSSGNTIYF.

The chain couples TRBV20-1 to TRBJ1-1; D call uncertain. CDR1 DFQATT and CDR2 SNEGSKA come from the germline V gene (reference sequence). V gave up 1 base and J gave up 1 base, with 7 bases separating them. This CDR3 region has 13 residues. The CDR3 nucleotides are TGCAGTGCTAGAGTCGGGAGGAACACTGAAGCTTTCTTT. It specifies CSARVGRNTEAFF.

This clonotype was found a few times. The gene calls are TRBV2 and TRBJ2-7, with TRBD1 identical over 7 bases. The V gene end was trimmed by 0 bases and the J gene end by 1 base; junction bases not matched to a gene: 6. Germline V gene sequence: CDR1 SNHLY, CDR2 FYNNEI. The CDR3 has 16 amino acids. The CDR3 is CASSEARQGGSYEQYV. In nucleotides, the CDR3 is TGTGCCAGCAGTGAAGCGCGACAGGGTGGGTCCTACGAGCAGTACGTC.

There are a few counts of this clonotype. The chain has TRBV20-1 and TRBJ1-2, with 9 positions matching TRBD1. The CDR3 runs 15 residues. Germline trimming cut 8 bases from V and 2 bases from J; bases unmatched to any gene: 12. Per the germline V gene, CDR1 is DFQATT and CDR2 is SNEGSKA (reference sequence). DNA for the CDR3: TGCAGTAGAATGAAACCCGGGACAGGGAACTATGGCTACACCTTC. It translates to CSRMKPGTGNYGYTF.

The chain couples TRBV7-6 to TRBJ2-7; 7 nucleotides line up with TRBD1. Germline-derived CDR1 and CDR2 are SGHVS and FNYEAQ. J gave up 3 bases and V 2 bases, and 7 bases lay outside the gene matches. The CDR3 runs to 15 residues. CDR3 sequence reads: CASSLRGGAGYEQYV. CDR3 coding DNA: TGTGCCAGCAGCTTAAGAGGGGGCGCAGGCTACGAGCAGTACGTC.

V gene TRBV3-1 combines with J gene TRBJ2-7; 10 positions match TRBD1. CDR3 length: 14 amino acids. V was pared by 4 bases and J by 6 bases, with 6 bases of the junction left unmatched. In germline, CDR1 is LGHDT, CDR2 YNNKEL (reference sequence). DNA of the CDR3: TGTGCCAGCAGCCGCGGACAGGGGGGTATCGAGCAGTACGTC. Its protein product is CASSRGQGGIEQYV.

The V gene is TRBV20-1, the J gene TRBJ2-2; tentative D call: TRBD1 (6 bases). V was pared by 7 bases and J by 6 bases, with 15 bases between. The CDR3 contains 13 residues. Per germline, CDR1 DFQATT and CDR2 SNEGSKA (reference sequence). The DNA for the CDR3 is TGCAGTGTTTGGAAGCAGGGGTCCGGGGAGCTGTTTTTT. Protein: CSVWKQGSGELFF.

This clonotype was recorded many times. The chain carries TRBV28 and TRBJ2-5; D possibly matches TRBD1 or TRBD2 (5 bases each). The V end lost 10 bases, the J end lost 3 bases, and 18 bases lay between the germline ends. The germline V gene has CDR1 MDHEN and CDR2 SYDVKM. The length of the CDR3 is 14 residues. The CDR3 is CAIKTPVGEETQYF. CDR3 DNA: TGTGCCATCAAGACACCGGTGGGGGAAGAGACCCAGTACTTC.